This TCR beta chain was retrieved from a study of blood T cells in healthy people across ages. V lost 5 bases and J lost 6, with 17 bases in between. Germline V lookup: CDR1 DFQATT, CDR2 SNEGSKA (reference sequence). The CDR3 extends over 14 amino acids. On this clonotype itself: The antigen remains undetermined.

Primed by a sample-barcoded 5' primer and a J-beta primer mix, a second PCR proceeded for about 7 to 12 cycles. A single record per CDR3 protein comes from TCRdb applying MiXCR to the 5' RACE reads. The sample holds about 900,000 distinct CDR3 sequences, about 48% seen once. Whole-study results and caveats: Considered underestimates were the diversity estimates obtained from one million T cells.

The clonotype comes from a man aged 25-40 years in good health. Source material: blood. V usage is TRBV20-1 and J usage is TRBJ2-1; D may be TRBD1 (6 bases). CDR3 bases: TGCAGTGCTGTCCTACAGGGTTTCGGCAATGAGCAGTTCTTC. Residues: CSAVLQGFGNEQFF.